Listed below are T cell receptor beta chains from one sample, sequenced in a study of T and B cells in COVID-19 patients. In TCRdb, the multiplex PCR reads were re-called with MiXCR into one record per CDR3 protein. The repertoire consists of about 2,500 distinct CDR3 sequences, with under 30% occurring once and the leading ten covering around two thirds. Sequenced sample: blood. These receptors all stem from a human donor with active COVID-19. The CDR3 runs from the conserved cysteine through the conserved F or W. Fields, in order: CDR3 length, J gene, V gene, D gene, clone size, CDR3 protein, CDR3 DNA. A D gene is named only where the DNA matches it firmly. The size entry is marked missing in some rows and otherwise reads once, few, many or a size class.

cdr3_length: 13; j_call: TRBJ1-5; v_call: TRBV27; d_call: .; clone_size: .; cdr3_aa: CASSSSRDQPQHF; cdr3_nt: TGTGCCAGCAGTTCTTCCAGGGATCAGCCCCAGCATTTT
cdr3_length: 12; j_call: TRBJ2-1; v_call: TRBV10-3; d_call: .; clone_size: .; cdr3_aa: CAISKDKNEQFF; cdr3_nt: TGTGCCATCAGTAAGGATAAGAATGAGCAGTTCTTC
cdr3_length: 17; j_call: TRBJ2-6; v_call: TRBV5-4; d_call: TRBD1; clone_size: medium-sized; cdr3_aa: CASSSSGTASGANVLTF; cdr3_nt: TGTGCCAGCAGCTCCTCCGGGACAGCCTCTGGGGCCAACGTCCTGACTTTC
cdr3_length: 15; j_call: TRBJ1-5; v_call: TRBV19; d_call: .; clone_size: few; cdr3_aa: CASKDPRGLNQPQHF; cdr3_nt: TGTGCCAGTAAGGACCCTCGGGGGTTGAACCAGCCCCAGCATTTT
cdr3_length: 14; j_call: TRBJ2-3; v_call: TRBV19; d_call: TRBD2; clone_size: medium-sized; cdr3_aa: CASSKREQTDTQYF; cdr3_nt: TGTGCCAGTAGCAAGCGGGAGCAAACAGATACGCAGTATTTT
cdr3_length: 15; j_call: TRBJ2-3; v_call: TRBV20-1; d_call: TRBD1; clone_size: .; cdr3_aa: CSATFLTGSSDTQYF; cdr3_nt: TGCAGTGCTACTTTCCTGACAGGGTCATCAGATACGCAGTATTTT
cdr3_length: 15; j_call: TRBJ2-1; v_call: TRBV20-1; d_call: TRBD2; clone_size: .; cdr3_aa: CSASSGTSVYNEQFF; cdr3_nt: TGCAGTGCTAGTTCGGGGACTAGCGTATACAATGAGCAGTTCTTC
cdr3_length: 14; j_call: TRBJ1-3; v_call: TRBV12-3/TRBV12-4; d_call: .; clone_size: .; cdr3_aa: CASSSTRPVNTIYF; cdr3_nt: TGTGCCAGCAGTTCCACCAGGCCGGTTAACACCATATATTTT
cdr3_length: 17; j_call: TRBJ2-2; v_call: TRBV4-2; d_call: .; clone_size: .; cdr3_aa: CASSLHGGVGYTGELFF; cdr3_nt: TGTGCCAGCAGCCTCCACGGAGGGGTTGGGTACACCGGGGAGCTGTTTTTT
cdr3_length: 15; j_call: TRBJ2-7; v_call: TRBV7-2; d_call: TRBD2; clone_size: .; cdr3_aa: CASSSQGGRAYEQYF; cdr3_nt: TGTGCCAGCAGCTCCCAGGGCGGGAGGGCCTACGAGCAGTACTTC
cdr3_length: 15; j_call: TRBJ1-1; v_call: TRBV30; d_call: TRBD1; clone_size: .; cdr3_aa: CAWSPGQPDLRPAFF; cdr3_nt: TGTGCCTGGTCGCCGGGACAGCCAGATCTTCGACCGGCTTTCTTT
cdr3_length: 13; j_call: TRBJ2-5; v_call: TRBV6-2/TRBV6-3; d_call: .; clone_size: .; cdr3_aa: CASKKGIQETQYF; cdr3_nt: TGTGCCAGCAAGAAGGGCATCCAAGAGACCCAGTACTTC
cdr3_length: 17; j_call: TRBJ2-5; v_call: TRBV10-3; d_call: TRBD2; clone_size: .; cdr3_aa: CAISGPPTSGREETQYF; cdr3_nt: TGTGCCATCAGTGGCCCTCCCACTAGCGGGAGAGAAGAGACCCAGTACTTC
cdr3_length: 15; j_call: TRBJ2-7; v_call: TRBV19; d_call: .; clone_size: medium-sized; cdr3_aa: CASTVDSTNSYEQYF; cdr3_nt: TGTGCCAGTACCGTCGACAGTACCAACTCCTACGAGCAGTACTTC
cdr3_length: 15; j_call: TRBJ2-2; v_call: TRBV19; d_call: .; clone_size: medium-sized; cdr3_aa: CASSIVSQSPGELFF; cdr3_nt: TGTGCCAGTAGTATAGTGAGTCAGTCCCCCGGGGAGCTGTTTTTT
cdr3_length: 15; j_call: TRBJ1-1; v_call: TRBV10-1; d_call: .; clone_size: .; cdr3_aa: CASSESPGLNTEAFF; cdr3_nt: TGCGCCAGCAGTGAGTCACCGGGGTTGAACACTGAAGCTTTCTTT
cdr3_length: 12; j_call: TRBJ2-1; v_call: TRBV20-1; d_call: TRBD2; clone_size: .; cdr3_aa: CSARLAGGRQFF; cdr3_nt: TGCAGTGCTCGACTAGCGGGAGGAAGGCAGTTCTTC
cdr3_length: 15; j_call: TRBJ1-5; v_call: TRBV6-6; d_call: .; clone_size: once; cdr3_aa: CASTGGAWGGQPQHF; cdr3_nt: TGTGCCAGCACCGGGGGCGCATGGGGGGGACAGCCCCAGCATTTT
cdr3_length: 15; j_call: TRBJ1-2; v_call: TRBV19; d_call: TRBD1; clone_size: many; cdr3_aa: CASRQGDPRGYGYTF; cdr3_nt: TGTGCCAGTCGACAGGGTGACCCGCGGGGGTATGGCTACACCTTC
cdr3_length: 14; j_call: TRBJ2-1; v_call: TRBV7-9; d_call: TRBD2; clone_size: few; cdr3_aa: CASSPSGMGNEQFF; cdr3_nt: TGTGCCAGCAGCCCTAGCGGGATGGGGAATGAGCAGTTCTTC
cdr3_length: 15; j_call: TRBJ2-3; v_call: TRBV27; d_call: .; clone_size: large; cdr3_aa: CASSLGRARGDTQYF; cdr3_nt: TGTGCCAGCAGTTTAGGACGGGCGAGGGGAGATACGCAGTATTTT
cdr3_length: 13; j_call: TRBJ2-5; v_call: TRBV5-5; d_call: TRBD2; clone_size: few; cdr3_aa: CASSWEGPTTQYF; cdr3_nt: TGTGCCAGCAGCTGGGAGGGCCCAACGACCCAGTACTTC
cdr3_length: 13; j_call: TRBJ2-2; v_call: TRBV6-5; d_call: .; clone_size: .; cdr3_aa: CASTYGDTGELFF; cdr3_nt: TGTGCCAGCACCTACGGGGACACCGGGGAGCTGTTTTTT
cdr3_length: 17; j_call: TRBJ2-5; v_call: TRBV27; d_call: .; clone_size: many; cdr3_aa: CASSLHLREKLKETQYF; cdr3_nt: TGTGCCAGCAGTCTACACCTCAGGGAAAAGTTAAAAGAGACCCAGTACTTC
cdr3_length: 16; j_call: TRBJ1-5; v_call: TRBV15; d_call: .; clone_size: .; cdr3_aa: CATSRGDAGVNQPQHF; cdr3_nt: TGTGCCACCAGCAGAGGGGACGCGGGGGTCAATCAGCCCCAGCATTTT
cdr3_length: 14; j_call: TRBJ1-1; v_call: TRBV12-3/TRBV12-4; d_call: TRBD1; clone_size: few; cdr3_aa: CASSLGQVNTEAFF; cdr3_nt: TGTGCCAGCAGCCTCGGACAGGTCAACACTGAAGCTTTCTTT
cdr3_length: 14; j_call: TRBJ2-1; v_call: TRBV18; d_call: .; clone_size: many; cdr3_aa: CASSPEDYYNEQFF; cdr3_nt: TGTGCCAGCTCACCGGAGGACTACTACAATGAGCAGTTCTTC
cdr3_length: 13; j_call: TRBJ2-5; v_call: TRBV19; d_call: .; clone_size: .; cdr3_aa: CASSTTGFQTQYF; cdr3_nt: TGTGCCAGTAGTACCACAGGGTTCCAGACCCAGTACTTC
cdr3_length: 14; j_call: TRBJ2-7; v_call: TRBV10-3; d_call: TRBD2; clone_size: .; cdr3_aa: CAISPGTSGYEQYF; cdr3_nt: TGTGCCATCAGCCCCGGGACTAGCGGATACGAGCAGTACTTC
cdr3_length: 16; j_call: TRBJ1-2; v_call: TRBV7-9; d_call: TRBD1; clone_size: .; cdr3_aa: CASRGGTGGILDGYTF; cdr3_nt: TGTGCCAGCAGGGGGGGGACAGGGGGGATATTGGATGGCTACACCTTC
cdr3_length: 13; j_call: TRBJ2-7; v_call: TRBV28; d_call: .; clone_size: .; cdr3_aa: CASSIGQRAEQYF; cdr3_nt: TGTGCCAGCAGTATTGGGCAAAGGGCCGAGCAGTACTTC